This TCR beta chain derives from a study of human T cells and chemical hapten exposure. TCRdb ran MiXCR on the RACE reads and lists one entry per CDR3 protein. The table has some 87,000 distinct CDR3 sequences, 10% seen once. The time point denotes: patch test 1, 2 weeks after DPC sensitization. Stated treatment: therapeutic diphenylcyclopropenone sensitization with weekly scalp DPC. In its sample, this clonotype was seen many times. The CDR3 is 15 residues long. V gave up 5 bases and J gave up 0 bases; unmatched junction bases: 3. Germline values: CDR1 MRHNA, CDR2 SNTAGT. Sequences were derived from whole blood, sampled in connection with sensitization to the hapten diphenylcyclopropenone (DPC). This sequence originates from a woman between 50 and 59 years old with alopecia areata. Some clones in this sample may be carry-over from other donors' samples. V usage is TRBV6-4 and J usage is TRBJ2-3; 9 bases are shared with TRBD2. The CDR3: CASSPTSGSTDTQYF. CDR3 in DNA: TGTGCCAGCAGTCCTACTAGCGGGAGCACAGATACGCAGTATTTT.